What follows are 9 T cell receptor beta chains derived from one specimen sequenced in a study of cytomegalovirus exposure and HLA in healthy donors. 60 Vbeta and 13 Jbeta primers were used in PCR. TCRdb's table, derived via immunoSEQ multiplex PCR, lists solely in-frame clones and lacks some. The table shows some 240,000 clones, with nearly 95% occurring only once. The sample consisted of PBMCs. The receptors were gathered from a girl aged 2 to 9 in good health and CMV-seronegative.

V gene TRBV6-1 combines with J gene TRBJ1-2, with 7 bases lining up with TRBD1. CDR1 and CDR2 (germline): MNHNS, SASEGT. The CDR3 consists of 14 residues. The V gene end was trimmed by 6 bases and the J gene end by 4 bases; junction bases not matched to a gene: 8. The CDR3: CASSRQGDAYGYTF. CDR3 nucleotide sequence: TGTGCCAGCAGCAGACAGGGTGACGCCTATGGCTACACCTTC.

The genes are TRBV4-1 and TRBJ2-7, with a tentative D call TRBD1 (6 bases). The CDR3 extends over 15 amino acids. CDR1 is MGHRA and CDR2 is YSYEKL in the germline V gene. V shed 2 bases and J shed 1 base, with 12 bases lying between them. The chain's CDR3 is CASSQSGTLSYEQYF. CDR3 coding DNA: TGCGCCAGCAGCCAATCCGGGACACTATCCTACGAGCAGTACTTC.

V gene TRBV7-2 combines with J gene TRBJ1-3; TRBD1 is a possible D gene (6 bases). V lost 4 bases, J lost 0 bases, and 10 bases lay in between. The CDR3 covers 15 residues. Germline assignment: CDR1 SGHTA and CDR2 FQGNSA. The CDR3 DNA sequence: TGTGCCAGCAGCTCAGGGGATTACTCTGGAAACACCATATATTTT. Translation gives CASSSGDYSGNTIYF.

DNA of the CDR3: TGTGCCAGCAGCGTAGGTCCAGGGATCCACGAGCAGTACTTC. Translated: CASSVGPGIHEQYF. The rearrangement joins TRBV9 to TRBJ2-7; D is possibly TRBD1 (5 bases). The CDR3 totals 14 residues. The germline V gene encodes CDR1 SGDLS and CDR2 YYNGEE. Trimming stripped 0 bases from V and 5 bases from J, with 12 bases between.

The chain recombines TRBV18 with TRBJ1-5, with no clear D. V shed 5 bases and J shed 2 bases, with 10 bases lying between them. Germline CDR1 is KGHSH and CDR2 is LQKENI. CDR3 length: 14 amino acids. As DNA, the CDR3 is TGTGCCAGCTCATCGGCCGGGGGCAATCAGCCCCAGCATTTT. Translated: CASSSAGGNQPQHF.

A remark on this clone: The same CDR3 also results from other DNA sequences found in this sample. The chain carries TRBV30 and TRBJ2-7; D unresolved. This CDR3 region has 13 residues. V dropped 0 bases and J dropped 6 bases, with 12 bases sitting between them. Germline CDR1 reads GTSNPN; CDR2 reads SVGIG (reference sequence). CDR3 in amino acids: CAWSVGGRGEQYF. CDR3 DNA: TGTGCCTGGAGTGTGGGTGGAAGAGGCGAGCAGTACTTC.

CDR3 sequence: CASSLAGGGYTF. The CDR3, as DNA: TGTGCCAGCAGCTTGGCCGGCGGTGGCTACACCTTC. The V call is TRBV5-6, the J call TRBJ1-2, with unresolved D. CDR3 length equals 12 residues. Trimming removed 0 bases from V and 7 bases from J, with 7 bases in between. Per the germline V gene, CDR1 is SGHDT and CDR2 is YYEEEE. Full variable domain (missing parts from reference TRBV5-6 and TRBJ1-2): DAGVTQSPTHLIKTRGQQVTLRCSPKSGHDTVSWYQQALGQGPQFIFQYYEEEERQRGNFPDRFSGHQFPNYSSELNVNALLLGDSALYLCASSLAGGGYTFGSGTRLTVV.

This clone occurred once. The chain joins TRBV7-9 to TRBJ1-2; 9 bases fit TRBD1. Trimming removed 5 bases from V and 4 bases from J; junction bases left unmatched: 8. The CDR3 is 15 amino acids. Germline values: CDR1 SEHNR, CDR2 FQNEAQ (reference sequence). In DNA form, the CDR3 reads TGTGCCAGCAGCATAATACAGGGGGCCGTCTATGGCTACACCTTC. Translation gives CASSIIQGAVYGYTF.

The chain recombines TRBV19 with TRBJ2-3; D gene uncertain. CDR1 LNHDA and CDR2 SQIVND come from the germline V gene (reference sequence). The CDR3 runs to 17 residues. V was clipped by 1 base and J by 6 bases, with 20 bases between them. In DNA form, the CDR3 reads TGTGCCAGTAGTATAGGTGGTAGTGCAAGCTCAGGCGATACGCAGTATTTT. It translates to CASSIGGSASSGDTQYF.